The T cell receptor beta chain under discussion was sequenced for a study of cytomegalovirus exposure and HLA in healthy donors. Study-wide findings and caveats: In vitro testing confirmed three CMV-associated chains as specific for CMV antigens. Subsequent analysis found a tendency for first-cohort TCR clusters to co-occur within the 95 to 150 validation repertoires. With high specificity and sensitivity, the classifier reportedly diagnosed cytomegalovirus status.

With regard to this clone: Its specificity is unknown.

This CDR3 is 16 amino acids long. Germline V gene sequence: CDR1 MNHEY, CDR2 SVGAGI. Trimming took 0 bases from V and 4 from J, leaving 12 bases between them. Clones were sequenced by immunoSEQ multiplex PCR, and TCRdb holds only the in-frame ones, with some missing. The data contain about 260,000 clones, less than 95% of them singletons. Sequencing was carried out using PBMCs. This clonotype originated in a woman aged 25 to 39 in good health and CMV-seronegative. V gene TRBV6-5 combines with J gene TRBJ2-2, with D perhaps matching TRBD1 or TRBD2 (5 bases each). CDR3 in amino acids: CASSYSIGGSTGELFF. Written as DNA, the CDR3 is TGTGCCAGCAGTTACTCTATTGGGGGTTCCACCGGGGAGCTGTTTTTT.